These 26 T cell receptor beta chains were sequenced from one sample in a study of neurological immune-mediated disorders (dated by TCRdb to about 2019). Library construction relied on 5' RACE. Sequencing was carried out with an Illumina HiSeq 2500. TCRdb ran its own pipeline on the public reads, namely fastp trimming at Q25 and MiXCR clone calling, and kept in-frame beta chains. When rows share a CDR3 protein, they turn into one entry using the most common DNA and genes. Across this sample there are around 35,000 distinct CDR3 sequences, with about 1.4% seen only once. The ten largest clones add up to about 9% of the sample. What was sequenced was PBMCs. Every receptor here comes from a young woman with multiple sclerosis.

This clonotype was found many times. The rearrangement joins TRBV7-2 to TRBJ2-7, with 7 bases fitting TRBD1. Germline CDR1 is SGHTA and CDR2 is FQGNSA. This CDR3 has 18 residues. Trimming at V came to 1 base and at J to 2 bases, leaving 14 bases not matched to a gene. The CDR3 loop is CASSLGLPLGGRTYEQYF. The CDR3 DNA follows: TGTGCCAGCAGCTTAGGTTTGCCCTTAGGGGGCAGGACCTACGAGCAGTACTTC.

This clonotype was counted at least ten times. The chain recombines TRBV12-3 or TRBV12-4 with TRBJ1-6; D is undetermined. The V and J ends lost 8 bases and 16 bases respectively, with 15 bases between them. This CDR3 is built from 11 residues. Written as DNA, the CDR3 is TGTGCCAGCCGTTACGTATTATCTCTCCACTTT. It yields the protein CASRYVLSLHF.

This clonotype was seen many times. V usage is TRBV10-3 and J usage is TRBJ1-5, with D maybe TRBD1 (5 bases). V was trimmed by 3 bases and J by 6 bases, leaving 15 bases between them. Germline CDR1 ENHRY, CDR2 SYGVKD. The CDR3 spans 15 residues. CDR3: CAISDSQGVRQPQHF. The CDR3 DNA sequence: TGTGCCATCAGTGACTCCCAGGGTGTCCGTCAGCCCCAGCATTTT.

This clonotype was recorded many times. In DNA, the CDR3 is TGTGCCAGCACCGCGGGGGGGCCCTACAATGAGCAGTTCTTC. It is translated as CASTAGGPYNEQFF. The chain recombines TRBV7-9 with TRBJ2-1; 9 bases fit TRBD2. Germline V lookup: CDR1 SEHNR, CDR2 FQNEAQ (reference sequence). This CDR3 contains 14 residues. J lost 2 bases, V lost 7 bases, and 3 bases had no gene match.

The CDR3 nucleotides read TGTGCCAGCAGCTTGAGCGGCCGAGGGCCGAAAGATACGCAGTATTTT. Encoded protein: CASSLSGRGPKDTQYF. The chain has TRBV7-2 and TRBJ2-3; tentatively, D is TRBD2 (5 bases). Trimming shortened V by 3 bases and J by 5 bases, and 18 bases separated the two germline ends. The CDR3 is made up of 16 amino acids. From germline, CDR1 is SGHTA and CDR2 FQGNSA.

This clonotype is labeled medium-sized. CDR3 sequence: CATSWDYSYEQYF. Here the CDR3 DNA reads TGTGCCACCAGCTGGGACTATTCCTACGAGCAGTACTTC. V is TRBV15 and J is TRBJ2-7; 7 bases fit TRBD2. V lost 5 bases to trimming and J lost 1 base; unmatched junction nucleotides: 2. This CDR3 has 13 residues. Per the germline V gene, CDR1 is LNHNV and CDR2 is YYDKDF (reference sequence).

The chain recombines TRBV11-3 with TRBJ1-1, with D hard to call. This CDR3 is built from 12 residues. Trimming stripped 3 bases from V and 0 bases from J, with 2 bases between. In germline, CDR1 is SGHNT, CDR2 YENEEA. CDR3 loop: CASSFMNTEAFF. The CDR3, as DNA: TGTGCCAGCAGCTTTATGAACACTGAAGCTTTCTTT.

Many counts were recorded for this clonotype. CDR3 region: CSARDDRATNEKLFF. In nucleotides, the CDR3 is TGCAGTGCTAGAGATGACAGGGCAACTAATGAAAAACTGTTTTTT. This rearrangement joins TRBV20-1 to TRBJ1-4; 7 bases agree with TRBD1. With 0 bases clipped from V and 0 bases from J, the junction kept 1 base outside the gene matches. The CDR3 sequence is 15 residues long. Germline V CDR1 and CDR2: DFQATT, SNEGSKA (reference sequence).

This clonotype rates as medium-sized. The V call is TRBV12-3 or TRBV12-4, the J call TRBJ2-7; TRBD2 agrees at 13 bases. The V gene end was trimmed by 4 bases and the J gene end by 0 bases; junction bases not matched to a gene: 6. The CDR3 totals 17 residues. In nucleotides, the CDR3 is TGTGCCAGCAGTTCGGGACTAGCGGGGCGGCGCTCCTACGAGCAGTACTTC. This encodes CASSSGLAGRRSYEQYF.

In its sample, this clonotype was seen many times. The chain is built from TRBV4-1 and TRBJ2-3, with 7 bases lining up with TRBD1. CDR1 MGHRA and CDR2 YSYEKL come from the germline V gene. The CDR3 extends over 15 amino acids. V lost 5 bases to trimming and J lost 4 bases; unmatched junction nucleotides: 9. This chain's CDR3 is CASSARPGGADTQYF. The CDR3 DNA is TGCGCCAGCAGCGCCCGGCCAGGGGGAGCAGATACGCAGTATTTT.

The table lists this clonotype with many counts. V gene TRBV27 combines with J gene TRBJ2-1; TRBD1 agrees at 9 bases. Trimming cost V 6 bases and J 1 base; bases outside gene matches: 4. This CDR3 is 15 amino acids long. Per germline, CDR1 MNHEY and CDR2 SMNVEV (reference sequence). The CDR3 sequence: CASRNDRGSYNEQFF. As DNA, the CDR3 is TGTGCCAGCAGAAACGACAGGGGGTCCTACAATGAGCAGTTCTTC.

This clonotype was picked up many times. This may be a read error, as it is one base from a much larger clone. V and J are TRBV5-1 and TRBJ2-5, with 11 bases that match TRBD2. The V gene's germline CDR1 is SGHRS and CDR2 YFSETQ. This CDR3 region has 15 residues. Here the CDR3 reads CASSRGTSGQETKYF. In DNA, the CDR3 is TGCGCCAGCAGCCGCGGGACTAGCGGACAAGAGACCAAGTACTTC.

Many counts were recorded for this clonotype. This rearrangement joins TRBV12-3 or TRBV12-4 to TRBJ2-2; 7 positions match TRBD1. The CDR3 is 13 residues long. V was pared by 5 bases and J by 6 bases, with 3 bases of the junction left unmatched. The CDR3: CASSPGTAGELFF. CDR3 nucleotide sequence: TGTGCCAGCAGTCCCGGGACAGCCGGGGAGCTGTTTTTT.

This clonotype was recorded many times. This chain uses TRBV7-2 with TRBJ1-4; no clear D gene. V shed 5 bases and J shed 5 bases, with 12 bases lying between them. Germline loops: CDR1 SGHTA, CDR2 FQGNSA. The CDR3 length is 14 residues. This CDR3 is CASSPTGPNEKLFF. The CDR3 nucleotides are TGTGCCAGCAGCCCCACCGGGCCGAATGAAAAACTGTTTTTT.

This clonotype was detected many times. The chain recombines TRBV7-9 with TRBJ2-5; D is ambiguous. The CDR3 totals 11 residues. The germline V gene has CDR1 SEHNR and CDR2 FQNEAQ (reference sequence). V lost 3 bases, J lost 4 bases, and 3 bases lay in between. CDR3 protein: CASSFGETQYF. CDR3 nucleotide sequence: TGTGCCAGCAGCTTTGGAGAGACCCAGTACTTC.

The table lists this clonotype with many counts. This sequence joins TRBV5-1 and TRBJ2-7; 9 bases are a match to TRBD1. From germline, CDR1 is SGHRS and CDR2 YFSETQ. The junction had 6 bases not matched to a gene; V was cut back by 4 bases and J by 4 bases. There are 14 residues in the CDR3. The CDR3 sequence is CASSPGQGWYEQYF. In nucleotides, the CDR3 is TGCGCCAGCAGCCCTGGACAGGGGTGGTACGAGCAGTACTTC. The whole variable domain, remainder taken from reference TRBV5-1 and TRBJ2-7, is KAGVTQTPRYLIKTRGQQVTLSCSPISGHRSVSWYQQTPGQGLQFLFEYFSETQRNKGNFPGRFSGRQFSNSRSEMNVSTLELGDSALYLCASSPGQGWYEQYFGPGTRLTVT.

Ten or more counts support this clonotype. V is TRBV5-1 and J is TRBJ2-2, with unresolved D. Germline V gene lookup returns CDR1 SGHRS and CDR2 YFSETQ. The ends were cut back, 7 bases at V and 6 bases at J, with 13 bases in the middle. The CDR3 sequence is 13 residues long. Here the CDR3 reads CASLDPSAGELFF. CDR3 DNA sequence: TGCGCCAGCCTCGACCCATCAGCCGGGGAGCTGTTTTTT.

Ten or more counts support this clonotype. This rearrangement joins TRBV10-3 to TRBJ2-5; tentative D call: TRBD1 (5 bases). V gave up 2 bases and J gave up 1 base, with 14 bases separating them. This CDR3 has 16 amino acids. CDR1 is ENHRY and CDR2 is SYGVKD in the germline V gene. CDR3 sequence: CAISEATPTVQETQYF. Here the CDR3 DNA reads TGTGCCATCAGTGAGGCAACCCCGACAGTCCAAGAGACCCAGTACTTC.

This clonotype has at least ten counts. The CDR3 coding sequence is TGTGCCAGCAGCTTCCAAGGGGGCTCCTACGAGCAGTACTTC. Its protein is CASSFQGGSYEQYF. This chain links TRBV7-2 with TRBJ2-7; D possibly corresponds to TRBD1 (6 bases). The CDR3 extends over 14 amino acids. V was cut by 3 bases and J by 0 bases, with 9 bases left in between. The germline V gene encodes CDR1 SGHTA and CDR2 FQGNSA.

This clonotype appeared many times. CDR3 nucleotide sequence: TGCGCCAGCAGGGAGCAGAGAGTGGCAAGGGCCAAAAACATTCAGTACTTC. It encodes CASREQRVARAKNIQYF. This chain links TRBV10-1 with TRBJ2-4; D is unresolved. The CDR3 loop spans 17 amino acids. V was pared by 6 bases and J by 1 base, with 19 bases between. Germline-derived CDR1 and CDR2 are WNHNN and SYGVQD (reference sequence).

This clonotype was seen only a few times. The CDR3 nucleotides read TGTGCCAGCTCTGGTCCCGGGGAGCTGTTTTTT. Amino acids: CASSGPGELFF. The V and J genes are TRBV7-7 and TRBJ2-2; D call uncertain. Trimming removed 8 bases from V and 6 bases from J, with 7 bases in between. Germline lookup yields CDR1 SSHAT and CDR2 FNYEAQ (reference sequence). CDR3 length: 11 residues. The full variable domain, completed using reference TRBV7-7 and TRBJ2-2, is GAGVSQSPRYKVTKRGQDVTLRCDPISSHATLYWYQQALGQGPEFLTYFNYEAQPDKSGLPSDRFSAERPEGSISTLTIQRTEQRDSAMYRCASSGPGELFFGEGSRLTVL.

This clonotype was counted ten times or more. The V and J genes are TRBV3-1 and TRBJ2-3, with D perhaps TRBD2 (5 bases). This CDR3 has 15 residues. The V end was cut by 1 base, the J end by 0 bases, with 8 bases between. Germline CDR1 is LGHDT and CDR2 is YNNKEL (reference sequence). The CDR3 region has the DNA TGTGCCAGCAGCCAAGTTGGCGGGAGCACAGATACGCAGTATTTT. Encoded protein: CASSQVGGSTDTQYF.

This clonotype came up many times. The rearrangement joins TRBV5-1 to TRBJ2-1; 9 bases fit TRBD2. CDR3 length: 14 residues. In germline, CDR1 is SGHRS, CDR2 YFSETQ. V dropped 6 bases and J dropped 3; count of bases not matched to a gene: 4. This chain's CDR3 is CASMVSGGYNEQFF. In DNA, the CDR3 is TGCGCCAGCATGGTTAGCGGGGGCTACAATGAGCAGTTCTTC.

This clonotype was observed at least ten times. The gene calls are TRBV7-2 and TRBJ2-5, with D unclear. From germline, CDR1 is SGHTA and CDR2 FQGNSA. V was clipped by 0 bases and J by 7 bases, with 12 bases between them. The CDR3 spans 14 residues. CDR3 residues: CASSLALSRGTQYF. CDR3 coding DNA: TGTGCCAGCAGCTTAGCGCTAAGCAGAGGGACCCAGTACTTC.

Many counts were recorded for this clonotype. V and J are TRBV20-1 and TRBJ2-2; 10 bases are shared with TRBD2. Trimming removed 4 bases from V and 4 bases from J; junction bases left unmatched: 3. Per germline, CDR1 DFQATT and CDR2 SNEGSKA (reference sequence). The CDR3 loop spans 14 amino acids. The CDR3 is CSAKAGGRTGELFF. The CDR3 DNA follows: TGCAGTGCTAAAGCGGGGGGGCGCACCGGGGAGCTGTTTTTT.

This clonotype was observed at least ten times. The chain combines TRBV7-6 with TRBJ2-7; maybe TRBD1 (5 bases). CDR1 is SGHVS and CDR2 is FNYEAQ in the germline V gene. The CDR3 contains 18 residues. V shed 5 bases and J shed 1 base, with 24 bases lying between them. CDR3 protein: CASSPPFGAPGRSYEQYF. The CDR3 DNA sequence: TGTGCCAGCAGCCCTCCCTTCGGTGCTCCAGGGCGTTCCTACGAGCAGTACTTC.